What follows are 28 T cell receptor beta chains derived from one specimen sequenced in a study of blood T cell repertoires in COVID-19. The repertoire was sequenced with immunoSEQ multiplex PCR; TCRdb's copy has only in-frame clones and lacks some. Seen here are 71,000 or so clones, around 85% observed once, and the top ten hold roughly 27%. Sequenced: peripheral blood. These receptors were taken from a man in his 70s with acute or convalescent COVID-19.

This clone has only one observation. The rearrangement joins TRBV5-5 to TRBJ2-1; the match to TRBD1 covers 8 bases. The CDR3 loop spans 15 amino acids. In germline, CDR1 is SGHKS, CDR2 YYEKEE (reference sequence). J was trimmed by 7 bases and V by 0 bases; bases with no gene match: 6. Written as DNA, the CDR3 is TGTGCCAGCAGCTTGGCACAGGGGGATAGTAATGAGCAGTTCTTC. Amino acids: CASSLAQGDSNEQFF.

CDR3 sequence: CSASPGGNSPLHF. CDR3 coding DNA: TGCAGTGCTAGTCCCGGGGGGAATTCACCCCTCCACTTT. The gene calls are TRBV20-1 and TRBJ1-6; D possibly corresponds to TRBD1 (5 bases). The CDR3 is 13 residues long. CDR1 and CDR2 from the germline V gene are DFQATT and SNEGSKA (reference sequence). The V end was cut by 3 bases, the J end by 7 bases, with 10 bases between.

This rearrangement joins TRBV7-3 to TRBJ2-1, with D hard to call. The CDR3 is 12 residues long. V was pared by 1 base and J by 5 bases, with 3 bases between. From germline, CDR1 is SGHTA and CDR2 FQGTGA. In nucleotides, the CDR3 is TGTGCCAGCAGCTTAATAGACAATGAGCAGTTCTTC. It yields the protein CASSLIDNEQFF.

This clone was counted between two and nine times. The chain combines TRBV18 with TRBJ1-4, with D possibly TRBD1 on 5 matching bases. Germline values: CDR1 KGHSH, CDR2 LQKENI. This CDR3 region has 14 residues. The germline V and J ends were trimmed by 2 bases and 8 bases, with 12 bases remaining between them. The CDR3 DNA reads TGTGCCAGCTCACCAGGGCAGGAGGGGGAAAAACTGTTTTTT. Translation: CASSPGQEGEKLFF.

V gene TRBV6-2 or TRBV6-3 combines with J gene TRBJ2-3; D possibly corresponds to TRBD2 (6 bases). The CDR3 is 18 residues long. Deletions cut 2 bases from V and 6 bases from J, with 24 bases between. Germline CDR1 reads MNHEY; CDR2 reads SVGEGT. The CDR3 nucleotides are TGTGCCAGCAGTTACCTTTTTTCTTATAGCGGAGCAGAGGATACGCAGTATTTT. Translated, it gives CASSYLFSYSGAEDTQYF.

This chain uses TRBV11-2 with TRBJ1-1; D gene ambiguous. With 3 bases removed from V and 5 bases from J, the gap between germline ends came to 7 bases. Germline V gene lookup returns CDR1 SGHAT and CDR2 FQNNGV. The CDR3 consists of 12 residues. The CDR3 here is CASSFTGTEAFF. CDR3 DNA sequence: TGTGCCAGCAGCTTTACCGGGACTGAAGCTTTCTTT.

V is TRBV30 and J is TRBJ1-5; 9 bases match TRBD1. V lost 3 bases, J lost 2 bases, and 5 bases stayed unmatched. The CDR3 runs to 15 residues. Germline CDR1 is GTSNPN and CDR2 is SVGIG (reference sequence). CDR3 DNA: TGTGCCTGGAGGGGACAGGGTTTTGGCAATCAGCCCCAGCATTTT. Translated, it gives CAWRGQGFGNQPQHF.

This sequence joins TRBV21-1 and TRBJ2-1; the table assigns TRBD2, which was not confirmed against the DNA. TRBV21-1 is a listed pseudogene. CDR3 length equals 15 residues. Here the CDR3 reads CASSKRRETYNEQFF. The CDR3 region has the DNA TGTGCCAGCAGCAAAAGGAGGGAGACCTACAATGAGCAGTTCTTC.

The chain is built from TRBV7-9 and TRBJ2-2; 7 bases align to TRBD2. Per germline, CDR1 SEHNR and CDR2 FQNEAQ (reference sequence). The CDR3 consists of 16 residues. Trimming at V came to 6 bases and at J to 1 base, leaving 8 bases not matched to a gene. CDR3 in DNA: TGTGCCAGCAGTTTGCCTGGCGGGAGGAACACCGGGGAGCTGTTTTTT. Amino acids: CASSLPGGRNTGELFF.

The J gene is TRBJ1-6, the V gene TRBV14; perhaps TRBD1 as D (6 bases). V was cut by 1 base and J by 7 bases, with 8 bases left in between. The CDR3 totals 14 residues. Germline CDR1 and CDR2: SGHDN and FVKESK. CDR3 sequence reads: CASSQGTANSPLHF. DNA of the CDR3: TGTGCCAGCAGCCAAGGGACAGCCAATTCACCCCTCCACTTT.

This rearrangement joins TRBV28 to TRBJ2-7; perhaps TRBD1 as D (6 bases). Germline-derived CDR1 and CDR2 are MDHEN and SYDVKM. There are 13 residues in the CDR3. Trimming stripped 2 bases from V and 4 bases from J, with 9 bases between. The CDR3 DNA is TGTGCCAGCAGTTTAGGTGGACAGTACGAGCAGTACTTC. Its translation: CASSLGGQYEQYF.

The chain is built from TRBV7-2 and TRBJ1-1; 7 positions agree with TRBD1. Germline CDR1 SGHTA, CDR2 FQGNSA. V lost 6 bases, J lost 4 bases, and 5 bases stayed unmatched. This CDR3 region has 13 residues. CDR3 protein: CASRTGLGTEAFF. The CDR3, as DNA: TGTGCCAGCAGGACAGGGTTGGGCACTGAAGCTTTCTTT.

The rearrangement links TRBV24-1 to TRBJ2-2; D possibly corresponds to TRBD1 (5 bases). Trimming removed 4 bases from V and 0 bases from J, with 11 bases in between. The CDR3 sequence is 16 residues long. Germline CDR1 reads KGHDR; CDR2 reads SFDVKD. In DNA, the CDR3 is TGTGCCACCAGTGACATACAGGTCGCGAACACCGGGGAGCTGTTTTTT. Its translation is CATSDIQVANTGELFF.

This clone was recorded only once. The chain has TRBV2 and TRBJ1-1, with 7 nucleotides matching TRBD1. The germline V gene encodes CDR1 SNHLY and CDR2 FYNNEI. J lost 0 bases, V lost 5 bases, and 9 bases had no gene match. The CDR3 runs 16 residues. The DNA for the CDR3 is TGTGCCAGCAGTAGAGACAGGGTTGGCTTGAACACTGAAGCTTTCTTT. Amino acids: CASSRDRVGLNTEAFF.

The chain links TRBV28 to TRBJ1-4, with D uncertain. V dropped 2 bases and J dropped 8 bases, with 12 bases sitting between them. This CDR3 region has 14 residues. CDR1 is MDHEN and CDR2 is SYDVKM in the germline V gene. In DNA, the CDR3 is TGTGCCAGCAGTTTAGATCTGTTAGAGGAAAAACTGTTTTTT. Translated: CASSLDLLEEKLFF.

The chain uses TRBV7-3 and TRBJ2-3; tentatively, D is TRBD1 (5 bases). This CDR3 region has 13 residues. Germline V gives CDR1 SGHTA, CDR2 FQGTGA. V was shortened by 2 bases and J by 6 bases, with 9 bases between the two germline ends. The CDR3 sequence: CASSLGARDTQYF. For the CDR3, the DNA is TGTGCCAGCAGCTTAGGGGCTAGGGATACGCAGTATTTT.

The chain carries TRBV18 and TRBJ2-5; TRBD2 aligns across 7 bases. With V trimmed by 5 bases and J by 2 bases, 11 bases remained unmatched. CDR3 length equals 16 residues. The germline gives CDR1 KGHSH, CDR2 LQKENI. CDR3 residues: CASSVLGSGAQETQYF. The CDR3 DNA follows: TGTGCCAGCTCAGTCCTCGGCAGCGGGGCTCAAGAGACCCAGTACTTC.

V is TRBV4-3 and J is TRBJ1-4; no clear D. V lost 4 bases and J lost 7, with 16 bases in between. Germline V gene data show CDR1 as LGHNA and CDR2 as YSLEER. The CDR3 consists of 15 residues. This CDR3 is CASSPSSGLAEKLFF. The CDR3 bases are TGCGCCAGCAGCCCCTCGTCAGGCTTGGCTGAAAAACTGTTTTTT.

The rearrangement uses TRBV19 and TRBJ1-2, with unresolved D. The CDR3 spans 15 residues. Trimming shortened V by 3 bases and J by 4 bases, and 15 bases separated the two germline ends. Germline CDR1 and CDR2: LNHDA and SQIVND (reference sequence). CDR3 region: CASSIGSGAGYGYTF. The CDR3 region has the DNA TGTGCCAGTAGTATTGGGTCGGGCGCGGGCTATGGCTACACCTTC.

The V and J genes are TRBV6-6 and TRBJ2-1; 14 nucleotides align to TRBD2. CDR3 length: 17 residues. Trimming took 5 bases from V and 6 from J; bases not matched to a gene: 9. Looked up from germline, CDR1 is MNHNY and CDR2 is SVGAGI (reference sequence). The CDR3 region has the DNA TGTGCCAGCAGTCGCCGACTAGCGGGAGGGCGGAGCAATGAGCAGTTCTTC. Translating gives CASSRRLAGGRSNEQFF.

This chain links TRBV11-3 with TRBJ2-1, with D perhaps matching TRBD2 (5 bases). Trimming took off 1 base at V and 9 bases at J, with 13 bases between the two ends. CDR1 SGHNT and CDR2 YENEEA come from the germline V gene. The CDR3 covers 14 residues. CDR3 bases: TGTGCCAGCAGCTTAGTCACGGGGTCGGGTGAGCAGTTCTTC. Translating gives CASSLVTGSGEQFF.

The chain is built from TRBV11-2 and TRBJ1-6; the match to TRBD1 covers 10 bases. This CDR3 contains 15 residues. V shed 3 bases and J 10 bases; nucleotides not matched to a gene: 6. Germline lookup yields CDR1 SGHAT and CDR2 FQNNGV. In DNA form, the CDR3 reads TGTGCCAGCAGCTTCCCGGGACAGGGGAACTCACCCCTCCACTTT. This translates into CASSFPGQGNSPLHF.

The V call is TRBV6-1, the J call TRBJ2-7; 8 nucleotides match TRBD2. V lost 2 bases to trimming and J lost 1 base; unmatched junction nucleotides: 10. Germline CDR1 reads MNHNS; CDR2 reads SASEGT. The CDR3 totals 17 residues. CDR3 sequence reads: CASSETGTRAYSYEQYF. For the CDR3, the DNA is TGTGCCAGCAGTGAAACCGGGACTAGGGCCTATTCCTACGAGCAGTACTTC.

DNA of the CDR3: TGTGCCAGCAGCGTTCCAGGGGTGAGTGAAGCTTTCTTT. Encoded protein: CASSVPGVSEAFF. V gene TRBV7-9 combines with J gene TRBJ1-1; maybe TRBD1 (6 bases). CDR3 length: 13 amino acids. Germline-derived CDR1 and CDR2 are SEHNR and FQNEAQ (reference sequence). V lost 5 bases and J 7 bases, leaving 14 bases between the germline ends. Complete variable domain (other parts from reference TRBV7-9 and TRBJ1-1): DTGVSQNPRHKITKRGQNVTFRCDPISEHNRLYWYRQTLGQGPEFLTYFQNEAQLEKSRLLSDRFSAERPKGSFSTLEIQRTEQGDSAMYLCASSVPGVSEAFFGQGTRLTVV.

This chain uses TRBV14 with TRBJ1-6, with TRBD1 identical over 7 bases. In germline, CDR1 is SGHDN, CDR2 FVKESK. V lost 3 bases, J lost 7 bases, and 6 bases stayed unmatched. The CDR3 runs to 15 residues. CDR3 loop: CASSHLETGNSPLHF. As DNA, the CDR3 is TGTGCCAGCAGCCATCTCGAGACAGGGAATTCACCCCTCCACTTT.

V and J are TRBV6-5 and TRBJ2-1; D ambiguous. The CDR3 spans 14 residues. Germline V gene lookup returns CDR1 MNHEY and CDR2 SVGAGI. V lost 2 bases to trimming and J lost 0 bases, with 5 bases between them. The CDR3 DNA follows: TGTGCCAGCAGTTACGGCGGCTCCTACAATGAGCAGTTCTTC. As protein: CASSYGGSYNEQFF.

The rearrangement joins TRBV5-4 to TRBJ2-5; TRBD1 matches 8 bases. CDR1 SGHNT and CDR2 YYREEE come from the germline V gene (reference sequence). The CDR3 sequence is 14 residues long. J gave up 5 bases and V 2 bases, and 5 bases lay outside the gene matches. CDR3 protein: CASSFQGAEETQYF. In DNA form, the CDR3 reads TGTGCCAGCAGCTTCCAGGGGGCGGAGGAGACCCAGTACTTC.

J is TRBJ1-3 and V is TRBV19, with TRBD1 as a possible D gene (6 bases). CDR1 is LNHDA and CDR2 is SQIVND in the germline V gene (reference sequence). The CDR3 consists of 17 residues. V was cut by 3 bases and J by 0 bases, with 15 bases left in between. The DNA for the CDR3 is TGTGCCAGTAGTATCGGAAGGGCGGACAGCTCTGGAAACACCATATATTTT. The encoded protein is CASSIGRADSSGNTIYF.